The next 21 T cell receptor beta chains were all read from a single sample in a study of shared clonotypes between healthy human individuals. Here immunoSEQ multiplex PCR was the method, and the copy in TCRdb shows in-frame clones only, minus some. Of just over 2,000,000 clones listed, roughly 94% were seen once; the top ten hold 0.13%. Sequencing used naive CD4+ T cells sorted from blood. The sample's subset: CD45RA+ positively selected. These receptors all stem from a man between 18 and 35 years old in good health.

The chain carries TRBV28 and TRBJ1-2; D call uncertain. In germline, CDR1 is MDHEN, CDR2 SYDVKM. Trimming pared 4 bases from V and 4 bases from J, leaving 10 bases between. CDR3 length: 13 residues. The CDR3 coding sequence is TGTGCCAGCAGTTCGGCCGTATCCTATGGCTACACCTTC. It codes for CASSSAVSYGYTF.

J is TRBJ2-3 and V is TRBV11-2; D not resolved. This CDR3 is built from 13 residues. Germline values: CDR1 SGHAT, CDR2 FQNNGV. Deletions cut 0 bases from V and 9 bases from J, with 10 bases between. The CDR3 coding sequence is TGTGCCAGCAGCTTAGATGGAGCAGTCACGCAGTATTTT. Its protein is CASSLDGAVTQYF.

V is TRBV5-1 and J is TRBJ1-2; D is unresolved. CDR3 size: 16 residues. The germline V and J ends were trimmed by 2 bases and 0 bases, with 14 bases remaining between them. CDR1 is SGHRS and CDR2 is YFSETQ in the germline V gene. The DNA for the CDR3 is TGCGCCAGCAGCTTAGCAGACTCCCCGGCTAACTATGGCTACACCTTC. Encoded protein: CASSLADSPANYGYTF.

This clone was seen once. The chain links TRBV9 to TRBJ2-2, with TRBD2 identical over 7 bases. The CDR3 has 15 residues. Trimming at V came to 3 bases and at J to 1 base, leaving 3 bases not matched to a gene. The V gene's germline CDR1 is SGDLS and CDR2 YYNGEE. The CDR3 loop reads CASSAREVNTGELFF. The CDR3 DNA is TGTGCCAGCAGCGCCCGGGAGGTGAACACCGGGGAGCTGTTTTTT.

The chain has TRBV19 and TRBJ2-3; 14 bases map to TRBD2. Germline V gene sequence: CDR1 LNHDA, CDR2 SQIVND (reference sequence). Germline trimming cut 8 bases from V and 4 bases from J; bases unmatched to any gene: 2. The CDR3 sequence is 14 residues long. The CDR3 sequence: CASRLAGGADTQYF. For the CDR3, the DNA is TGTGCCAGTCGACTAGCGGGAGGGGCAGATACGCAGTATTTT.

The CDR3 loop reads CATRRTTGASTDTQYF. The DNA for the CDR3 is TGTGCCACCAGGAGGACGACAGGGGCTAGCACAGATACGCAGTATTTT. This chain joins TRBV10-3 and TRBJ2-3; TRBD1 matches 8 bases. Per germline, CDR1 ENHRY and CDR2 SYGVKD. The CDR3 sequence is 16 residues long. Trimming took 10 bases from V and 0 from J; bases not matched to a gene: 12.

This clone was seen a single time. The genes are TRBV7-9 and TRBJ2-5, with 12 bases aligning to TRBD2. Germline V gene sequence: CDR1 SEHNR, CDR2 FQNEAQ (reference sequence). The junction had 4 bases not matched to a gene; V was cut back by 9 bases and J by 2 bases. This CDR3 contains 14 residues. The CDR3 is CASELAGGQETQYF. In nucleotides, the CDR3 is TGTGCCAGTGAACTAGCGGGAGGACAAGAGACCCAGTACTTC.

This rearrangement joins TRBV6-5 to TRBJ2-2; D might be TRBD2 (5 bases). Germline CDR1 is MNHEY and CDR2 is SVGAGI. The V end was cut by 2 bases, the J end by 4 bases, with 5 bases between. There are 13 residues in the CDR3. In DNA, the CDR3 is TGTGCCAGCAGTTACGGGAGCACCGGGGAGCTGTTTTTT. As protein: CASSYGSTGELFF.

CDR3 in DNA: TGCGCCAGCAGCTTTAGTCTTACGGGAGGTACCTACGAGCAGTACTTC. Its translation is CASSFSLTGGTYEQYF. This sequence joins TRBV5-1 and TRBJ2-7; 7 bases are shared with TRBD2. The CDR3 extends over 16 amino acids. With V trimmed by 2 bases and J by 2 bases, 10 bases remained unmatched. The germline gives CDR1 SGHRS, CDR2 YFSETQ.

J is TRBJ2-1 and V is TRBV5-1; the match to TRBD1 covers 7 bases. Trimming took 6 bases from V and 5 from J; bases not matched to a gene: 8. The CDR3 length is 14 residues. Per the germline V gene, CDR1 is SGHRS and CDR2 is YFSETQ. CDR3 DNA: TGCGCCAGCAACGCCGGGACAGCCCACAATGAGCAGTTCTTC. Residues: CASNAGTAHNEQFF.

V is TRBV5-6 and J is TRBJ2-7, with a tentative D call TRBD2 (5 bases). The CDR3 runs 15 residues. V lost 4 bases to trimming and J lost 1 base, with 15 bases between them. Per germline, CDR1 SGHDT and CDR2 YYEEEE. The DNA of the CDR3 is TGTGCCAGCAGCACGCCGGGTCTAGCTTCCTACGAGCAGTACTTC. Amino acids: CASSTPGLASYEQYF.

The chain is built from TRBV6-6 and TRBJ2-3; no definite D call. The CDR3 consists of 14 residues. With 6 bases removed from V and 5 bases from J, the gap between germline ends came to 15 bases. Germline-derived CDR1 and CDR2 are MNHNY and SVGAGI (reference sequence). CDR3 sequence (DNA): TGTGCCAGCAGAGACACCAAAGGTAGAGATACGCAGTATTTT. It encodes CASRDTKGRDTQYF.

A single count supports this clone. The V call is TRBV10-3, the J call TRBJ1-2; 9 bases fit TRBD1. The CDR3 extends over 16 amino acids. The V gene end was trimmed by 2 bases and the J gene end by 2 bases; junction bases not matched to a gene: 6. Looked up from germline, CDR1 is ENHRY and CDR2 is SYGVKD. The CDR3 loop is CAISEARDRANYGYTF. The CDR3 DNA is TGTGCCATCAGTGAGGCCCGGGACAGGGCCAACTATGGCTACACCTTC.

This chain links TRBV18 with TRBJ2-7, with D tentatively TRBD1 or TRBD2 (5 bases each). The CDR3 runs 14 residues. Trimming removed 3 bases at V and 5 bases at J, with 14 bases between. Per the germline V gene, CDR1 is KGHSH and CDR2 is LQKENI. For the CDR3, the DNA is TGTGCCAGCTCACCCCCACCCTTGGGGGACGAGCAGTACTTC. The encoded protein is CASSPPPLGDEQYF.

J is TRBJ2-5 and V is TRBV28; 7 bases match TRBD1. TRBJ2-7 matches the DNA end more closely, so the J call is doubtful. The CDR3 extends over 16 amino acids. Germline values: CDR1 MDHEN, CDR2 SYDVKM. For the CDR3, the DNA is TGTGCCAGCAGTCCAACTTGGGGACAGAGCTCCTACGAGCAGTACTTC. Translated: CASSPTWGQSSYEQYF.

The rearrangement joins TRBV27 to TRBJ2-7; D perhaps matches TRBD1 (5 bases). This CDR3 has 14 residues. CDR1 and CDR2 from the germline V gene are MNHEY and SMNVEV (reference sequence). V dropped 3 bases and J dropped 5 bases, with 14 bases sitting between them. The CDR3 sequence is CASSLGRVSHEQYF. The CDR3, as DNA: TGTGCCAGCAGTTTGGGCAGGGTTTCTCACGAGCAGTACTTC.

This clone was seen only once. The chain has TRBV9 and TRBJ2-5, with a tentative D call TRBD2 (6 bases). The V end was cut by 0 bases, the J end by 7 bases, with 19 bases between. There are 16 residues in the CDR3. Germline lookup yields CDR1 SGDLS and CDR2 YYNGEE. The CDR3 is CASSVGASELQGTQYF. Here the CDR3 DNA reads TGTGCCAGCAGCGTAGGTGCTAGCGAACTGCAGGGGACCCAGTACTTC.

The V call is TRBV5-4, the J call TRBJ2-2; 7 bases match TRBD2. Germline CDR1 SGHNT, CDR2 YYREEE (reference sequence). The CDR3 has 17 amino acids. V gave up 0 bases and J gave up 1 base; unmatched junction bases: 6. This CDR3 reads CASSLAGGRVNTGELFF. CDR3 DNA: TGTGCCAGCAGCTTGGCGGGAGGACGCGTGAACACCGGGGAGCTGTTTTTT.

This chain connects TRBV2 to TRBJ1-2; TRBD1 matches at 9 bases. Germline V lookup: CDR1 SNHLY, CDR2 FYNNEI. The CDR3 length is 15 residues. V was pared by 1 base and J by 5 bases, with 5 bases of the junction left unmatched. As DNA, the CDR3 is TGTGCCAGCAGTGAAGGTGGGACAGGGAGGTATGGCTACACCTTC. Translated: CASSEGGTGRYGYTF. The whole variable domain, filled in from reference TRBV2 and TRBJ1-2, reads EPEVTQTPSHQVTQMGQEVILRCVPISNHLYFYWYRQILGQKVEFLVSFYNNEISEKSEIFDDQFSVERPDGSNFTLKIRSTKLEDSAMYFCASSEGGTGRYGYTFGSGTRLTVV.

CDR3 sequence: CASSSRQGFTGELFF. CDR3 sequence (DNA): TGTGCCAGCAGCTCCCGACAGGGTTTCACCGGGGAGCTGTTTTTT. The V and J genes are TRBV7-3 and TRBJ2-2; 7 nucleotides line up with TRBD1. V gave up 4 bases and J gave up 4 bases; unmatched junction bases: 6. This CDR3 is 15 amino acids long. Germline CDR1 SGHTA, CDR2 FQGTGA.

The rearrangement links TRBV5-1 to TRBJ2-5; TRBD1 or TRBD2 may be the D gene (6 bases each). Germline V gene lookup returns CDR1 SGHRS and CDR2 YFSETQ. CDR3 length: 16 amino acids. V dropped 0 bases and J dropped 3 bases, with 15 bases sitting between them. CDR3 region: CASSLVGRGLKETQYF. In nucleotides, the CDR3 is TGCGCCAGCAGCTTGGTGGGCAGGGGACTGAAAGAGACCCAGTACTTC.